This entry lists 18 T cell receptor beta chains sequenced from one sample in a study of blood T cell repertoires in COVID-19. Data came from immunoSEQ multiplex PCR; TCRdb stores just in-frame clones and leaves some out. In the table there are approximately 290,000 clones, approximately 85% of which are singletons. Sequencing was carried out using peripheral blood. The source of these receptors is a human donor with COVID-19, enrolled during active disease. The donor label of this sample is uncertain.

The J gene is TRBJ2-1, the V gene TRBV10-3, with 8 bases fitting TRBD1. V was pared by 4 bases and J by 7 bases, with 15 bases of the junction left unmatched. The CDR3 consists of 17 residues. Germline V gene sequence: CDR1 ENHRY, CDR2 SYGVKD. In DNA, the CDR3 is TGTGCCATCAGTGCCCAGACAGGGGACCCCTCGAGTAATGAGCAGTTCTTC. Encoded protein: CAISAQTGDPSSNEQFF.

This clone was recorded once. The CDR3 here is CASSYRLAGGPPSEQFF. The CDR3 region has the DNA TGTGCCAGCAGTTACCGACTAGCGGGAGGCCCCCCGAGTGAGCAGTTCTTC. The chain carries TRBV6-2 or TRBV6-3 and TRBJ2-1; 13 bases are a match to TRBD2. Per germline, CDR1 MNHEY and CDR2 SVGEGT. Trimming removed 2 bases from V and 9 bases from J; junction bases left unmatched: 10. The CDR3 has 17 amino acids.

The genes are TRBV18 and TRBJ2-7; 10 bases are a match to TRBD2. V was pared by 4 bases and J by 5 bases, with 2 bases of the junction left unmatched. Germline CDR1 KGHSH, CDR2 LQKENI. The CDR3 is 13 residues long. The CDR3 spells CASSLSGRNEQYF. For the CDR3, the DNA is TGTGCCAGCTCACTTAGCGGGAGGAACGAGCAGTACTTC.

This chain links TRBV19 with TRBJ1-3, with 11 positions matching TRBD1. Trimming at V came to 7 bases and at J to 2 bases, leaving 4 bases not matched to a gene. Germline V CDR1 and CDR2: LNHDA, SQIVND (reference sequence). The CDR3 totals 15 residues. The chain's CDR3 is CASTRGQGAGNTIYF. DNA for the CDR3: TGTGCCAGTACCCGGGGACAGGGGGCTGGAAACACCATATATTTT. The variable domain in full, completed from reference TRBV19 and TRBJ1-3, reads DGGITQSPKYLFRKEGQNVTLSCEQNLNHDAMYWYRQDPGQGLRLIYYSQIVNDFQKGDIAEGYSVSREKKESFPLTVTSAQKNPTAFYLCASTRGQGAGNTIYFGEGSWLTVV.

V is TRBV27 and J is TRBJ1-6; unclear D gene. Germline-derived CDR1 and CDR2 are MNHEY and SMNVEV (reference sequence). The CDR3 spans 17 residues. V gave up 2 bases and J gave up 3 bases, with 14 bases separating them. CDR3 nucleotides: TGTGCCAGCAGTTTACTTTCCCCTGCGGTCTATAATTCACCCCTCCACTTT. Residues: CASSLLSPAVYNSPLHF.

The V gene is TRBV2, the J gene TRBJ2-4; D unclear. V was cut by 0 bases and J by 9 bases, with 6 bases left in between. The CDR3 loop spans 12 amino acids. CDR1 is SNHLY and CDR2 is FYNNEI in the germline V gene. The CDR3 region has the DNA TGTGCCAGCAGTGAAGCGGCCCCCATTCAGTACTTC. This encodes CASSEAAPIQYF.

The genes are TRBV5-5 and TRBJ1-5; 7 positions match TRBD1. The CDR3 has 15 residues. Trimming took 2 bases from V and 13 from J; bases not matched to a gene: 15. CDR1 and CDR2 (germline): SGHKS, YYEKEE (reference sequence). The CDR3 here is CASSLTTGSEQLQHF. The CDR3 DNA follows: TGTGCCAGCAGCTTAACGACAGGGTCGGAACAACTTCAGCATTTT.

V and J are TRBV6-5 and TRBJ2-7; 14 positions match TRBD2. There are 14 residues in the CDR3. CDR1 is MNHEY, CDR2 SVGAGI, per germline. Trimming cost V 6 bases and J 5 bases; bases outside gene matches: 3. CDR3 in amino acids: CASSGLAGGNEQYF. The CDR3 nucleotides are TGTGCCAGCAGCGGACTAGCGGGAGGAAACGAGCAGTACTTC.

This clone came up a few times. The rearrangement uses TRBV11-2 and TRBJ2-2; the match to TRBD1 covers 7 bases. V gave up 4 bases and J gave up 6 bases; unmatched junction bases: 11. This CDR3 comprises 16 residues. Germline V gives CDR1 SGHAT, CDR2 FQNNGV. The CDR3 protein is CASSSGRGQGAGELFF. In DNA form, the CDR3 reads TGTGCCAGCAGCTCCGGGCGTGGGCAGGGGGCCGGGGAGCTGTTTTTT.

This chain connects TRBV29-1 to TRBJ1-1, with TRBD1 identical over 7 bases. This CDR3 contains 13 residues. V was pared by 2 bases and J by 5 bases, with 5 bases of the junction left unmatched. Germline values: CDR1 SQVTM, CDR2 ANQGSEA. The CDR3 region has the DNA TGCAGCGTTGAACAGGGGGTGGGGACTGAAGCTTTCTTT. Translated, it gives CSVEQGVGTEAFF.

The rearrangement uses TRBV28 and TRBJ1-2; D may be TRBD1 (6 bases). This CDR3 has 16 amino acids. Germline V gives CDR1 MDHEN, CDR2 SYDVKM. V was shortened by 3 bases and J by 0 bases, with 14 bases between the two germline ends. The CDR3 nucleotides read TGTGCCAGCAGTTTTGGAAGGACAGTAGCTAACTATGGCTACACCTTC. This translates into CASSFGRTVANYGYTF.

This chain uses TRBV7-9 with TRBJ2-7, with TRBD1 matching 7 bases. The germline V gene encodes CDR1 SEHNR and CDR2 FQNEAQ (reference sequence). Trimming cost V 1 base and J 4 bases; bases outside gene matches: 4. CDR3 length: 14 amino acids. The CDR3 here is CASSLEGTVYEQYF. CDR3 DNA: TGTGCCAGCAGCTTAGAAGGGACAGTTTACGAGCAGTACTTC.

The rearrangement links TRBV27 to TRBJ2-7; tentatively, D is TRBD2 (5 bases). This CDR3 spans 15 amino acids. The V gene's germline CDR1 is MNHEY and CDR2 SMNVEV (reference sequence). The ends were cut back, 7 bases at V and 6 bases at J, with 22 bases in the middle. The CDR3, as DNA: TGTGCCAGCAAGGGTTTCGGCTCCCGGGATTTCGAGCAGTACTTC. Translating it yields CASKGFGSRDFEQYF.

The V and J genes are TRBV3-1 (or the pseudogene TRBV3-2) and TRBJ1-1; 7 nucleotides line up with TRBD1. Trimming removed 4 bases from V and 4 bases from J; junction bases left unmatched: 9. Looked up from germline, CDR1 is LGHDT and CDR2 is YNNKEL (reference sequence). The CDR3 is 15 amino acids. The CDR3 is CASSRTPGGGTEAFF. DNA for the CDR3: TGTGCCAGCAGCCGAACCCCAGGGGGTGGCACTGAAGCTTTCTTT.

This chain connects TRBV5-6 to TRBJ2-5; 11 bases are a match to TRBD2. CDR1 is SGHDT and CDR2 is YYEEEE in the germline V gene. V lost 2 bases to trimming and J lost 5 bases; unmatched junction nucleotides: 5. CDR3 length equals 15 residues. The DNA of the CDR3 is TGTGCCAGCAGCTTACTAGCGGGGGTATCGGAGACCCAGTACTTC. Protein product: CASSLLAGVSETQYF.

The chain carries TRBV2 and TRBJ1-2; no clear D. Germline CDR1 and CDR2: SNHLY and FYNNEI. V was pared by 6 bases and J by 3 bases, with 11 bases between. The CDR3 loop spans 13 amino acids. The CDR3 loop is CASRIPGDYGYTF. The CDR3 DNA sequence: TGTGCCAGCAGGATCCCAGGCGACTATGGCTACACCTTC.

The chain joins TRBV6-2 or TRBV6-3 to TRBJ2-7; the D is unclear. This CDR3 comprises 14 residues. V shed 2 bases and J shed 2 bases, with 10 bases lying between them. In germline, CDR1 is MNHEY, CDR2 SVGEGT. CDR3 in amino acids: CASSYRLDAYEQYF. In nucleotides, the CDR3 is TGTGCCAGCAGTTACCGGCTAGACGCCTACGAGCAGTACTTC.

This chain uses TRBV27 with TRBJ1-1; 7 positions match TRBD1. Germline trimming cut 1 base from V and 4 bases from J; bases unmatched to any gene: 3. Germline-derived CDR1 and CDR2 are MNHEY and SMNVEV (reference sequence). This CDR3 is 14 amino acids long. CDR3 sequence reads: CASSLWRGPTEAFF. The CDR3 DNA sequence: TGTGCCAGCAGTTTATGGAGGGGGCCCACTGAAGCTTTCTTT.